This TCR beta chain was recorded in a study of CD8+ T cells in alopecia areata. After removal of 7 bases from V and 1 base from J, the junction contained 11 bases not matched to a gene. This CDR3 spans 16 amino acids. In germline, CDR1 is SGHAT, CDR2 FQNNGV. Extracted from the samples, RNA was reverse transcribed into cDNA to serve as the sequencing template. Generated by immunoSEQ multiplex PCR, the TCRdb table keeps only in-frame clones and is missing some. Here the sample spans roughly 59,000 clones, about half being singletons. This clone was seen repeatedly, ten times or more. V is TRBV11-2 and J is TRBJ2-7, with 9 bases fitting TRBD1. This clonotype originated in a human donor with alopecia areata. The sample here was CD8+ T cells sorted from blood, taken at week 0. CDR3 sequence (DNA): TGTGCCAGCACCAACAGGGGGCGGGAGCCTTCCTACGAGCAGTACTTC. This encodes CASTNRGREPSYEQYF.